The 22 T cell receptor beta chains listed next were all sequenced from one sample in a study of prognosis after radiotherapy for stage I lung cancer. The study amplified the TCR beta CDR3 region from genomic DNA. This amplification was carried out by two rounds of multiplex PCR. With primers specific to each TRBV and TRBJ gene, the first-round PCR was performed. TCRdb used MiXCR to reprocess the multiplex PCR reads, holding one entry per CDR3 protein. The sample has some 56,000 distinct CDR3 sequences, more than 25% seen once. Sequencing was performed on PBMCs, taken before or after stereotactic body radiation therapy (not recorded which). Receptors originate from a donor at least 50 years old with non-small cell lung cancer.

Of note for this clonotype: Just one base apart from a much larger clone, this may be a read error. V is TRBV10-3 and J is TRBJ2-2; D may match TRBD1 or TRBD2 (6 bases each). This CDR3 contains 12 residues. Germline assignment: CDR1 ENHRY and CDR2 SYGVKD. The CDR3 reads CAISESEGELVF. CDR3 nucleotide sequence: TGTGCCATCAGTGAGTCGGAGGGGGAGCTGGTTTTT.

This clonotype was observed many times. The gene calls are TRBV3-1 and TRBJ1-6; D gene ambiguous. The germline CDR1 and CDR2 sequences are LGHDT and YNNKEL (reference sequence). This CDR3 spans 16 amino acids. Trimming took off 4 bases at V and 8 bases at J, with 18 bases between the two ends. CDR3 DNA sequence: TGTGCCAGCAGCCCCGACCCGGGAGGGATCGATTCACCCCTCCACTTT. Protein product: CASSPDPGGIDSPLHF.

Regarding this clonotype: This could be a read error, since a much larger clone is one nucleotide away. The rearrangement links TRBV6-1 to TRBJ2-3; D might be TRBD2 (6 bases). Germline V lookup: CDR1 MNHNS, CDR2 SASEGT. The CDR3 is 14 amino acids. The CDR3 is CVSQEGWGTDTQYF. The CDR3 DNA reads as TGTGTCAGCCAGGAGGGGTGGGGCACAGATACGCAGTATTTT.

This clonotype was counted many times. The chain links TRBV28 to TRBJ1-2; D gene ambiguous. Looked up from germline, CDR1 is MDHEN and CDR2 is SYDVKM. The CDR3 consists of 14 residues. The V end lost 1 base, the J end lost 8 bases, and 14 bases lay between the germline ends. This CDR3 reads CASSLFNKWLGYTF. The CDR3 nucleotides read TGTGCCAGCAGTTTATTCAACAAATGGTTAGGCTACACCTTC.

This clonotype is medium-sized by share. This chain links TRBV6-5 with TRBJ1-6, with D possibly matching TRBD1 (5 bases). This CDR3 has 14 amino acids. Germline CDR1 reads MNHEY; CDR2 reads SVGAGI. Deletions cut 2 bases from V and 7 bases from J, with 9 bases between. Here the CDR3 DNA reads TGTGCCAGCAGTTACGTAGGGGAGAATTCACCCCTCCACTTT. Amino acids: CASSYVGENSPLHF.

This clonotype was picked up many times. The chain uses TRBV5-8 and TRBJ2-7; tentative D call: TRBD1 (6 bases). Germline V CDR1 and CDR2: SGHTS, YDEGEE. The CDR3 runs to 15 residues. V lost 0 bases and J 7 bases, leaving 17 bases between the germline ends. This chain's CDR3 is CASSLVSAGAREQYF. The CDR3 bases are TGTGCCAGCAGCTTGGTCTCTGCAGGGGCTCGGGAGCAGTACTTC.

In the case of this clonotype: This may be a read error, as it is one base from a much larger clone. CDR3 sequence reads: CSARTVTEKLFF. The CDR3 DNA follows: TGCAGTGCCAGGACAGTAACTGAAAAACTGTTTTTT. The chain employs TRBV20-1 and TRBJ1-4, with D maybe TRBD1 (6 bases). The CDR3 covers 12 residues. Germline assignment: CDR1 DFQATT and CDR2 SNEGSKA (reference sequence). V lost 6 bases and J 7 bases, leaving 12 bases between the germline ends.

Ten or more counts support this clonotype. The chain couples TRBV24-1 to TRBJ2-1; D unresolved. V dropped 0 bases and J dropped 0 bases, with 8 bases sitting between them. The CDR3 consists of 16 residues. Germline CDR1 KGHDR, CDR2 SFDVKD. CDR3 loop: CATSDLAASSYNEQFF. The CDR3 DNA follows: TGTGCCACCAGTGATTTGGCGGCGAGCTCCTACAATGAGCAGTTCTTC.

This clonotype was found a few times. The genes are TRBV3-1 and TRBJ2-5; D possibly corresponds to TRBD1 (6 bases). CDR1 is LGHDT and CDR2 is YNNKEL in the germline V gene (reference sequence). V shed 0 bases and J shed 6 bases, with 17 bases lying between them. This CDR3 comprises 16 residues. CDR3 nucleotide sequence: TGTGCCAGCAGCCAAGAACGCCTGGGACAACGTCAGACCCAGTACTTC. Its translation is CASSQERLGQRQTQYF.

This clonotype has ten or more counts. The V call is TRBV12-3 or TRBV12-4, the J call TRBJ2-3; TRBD2 agrees at 11 bases. J gave up 5 bases and V 3 bases, and 10 bases lay outside the gene matches. The CDR3 extends over 17 amino acids. The CDR3 DNA reads TGTGCCAGCAGTTTCGCCCTTAGCGGGGGGGGCGAAGATACGCAGTATTTT. Protein sequence: CASSFALSGGGEDTQYF.

This clonotype was found many times. This chain joins TRBV5-6 and TRBJ1-2; 12 bases are a match to TRBD1. Germline CDR1 and CDR2: SGHDT and YYEEEE. The length of the CDR3 is 16 residues. J was trimmed by 7 bases and V by 0 bases; bases with no gene match: 7. CDR3 nucleotide sequence: TGTGCCAGCAGCTTGGTCCCGGGACAGGGGGCTGGTGGCTACACCTTC. Translation gives CASSLVPGQGAGGYTF.

To note about this clonotype: With only one base between it and a far larger clone, this is likely a read error. The rearrangement links TRBV6-9 to TRBJ2-1; a weak D match, TRBD2 (7 bases). This CDR3 has 17 residues. Deletions cut 2 bases from V and 3 bases from J, with 17 bases between. CDR1 MNHGY and CDR2 SVAAGI come from the germline V gene. The CDR3 loop is CASSYIRGASYYNEQFF. The CDR3 DNA follows: TGTGCCAGCAGTTATATTCGGGGGGCTAGCTACTACAATGAGCAGTTCTTC.

This clonotype appeared many times. V usage is TRBV6-1 and J usage is TRBJ2-1; 10 bases map to TRBD2. V shed 5 bases and J 7 bases; nucleotides not matched to a gene: 8. This CDR3 comprises 15 residues. Germline-derived CDR1 and CDR2 are MNHNS and SASEGT. CDR3 sequence reads: CASSRSGGAENEQFF. Here the CDR3 DNA reads TGTGCCAGCAGTAGAAGCGGGGGGGCCGAGAATGAGCAGTTCTTC.

Concerning this clonotype: A single base separates this from a much larger clone, so it may be a read error. This rearrangement joins TRBV6-2 or TRBV6-3 to TRBJ2-5; perhaps TRBD2 as D (7 bases). The CDR3 sequence is 15 residues long. The germline gives CDR1 MNHEY, CDR2 SVGEGT. CDR3 DNA: TGTGGCAGCAACCGCGGGCGGGGGCTCCAAGAGACCCAGTACTTC. It yields the protein CGSNRGRGLQETQYF.

As for this clonotype: A far larger clone is a single base away, which makes a read error likely. The V and J genes are TRBV6-1 and TRBJ2-7, with D possibly being TRBD1 (5 bases). V was clipped by 5 bases and J by 4 bases, with 24 bases between them. Germline loops: CDR1 MNHNS, CDR2 SASEGT. CDR3 length: 17 residues. In DNA, the CDR3 is TGTGCCAGCAGTTACGGCTCGCAAAGGGGTTCCTTTTACGAGCAGTACTTC. Translating gives CASSYGSQRGSFYEQYF.

This clonotype was picked up many times. The chain uses TRBV20-1 and TRBJ1-4; the D is unclear. Germline V gives CDR1 DFQATT, CDR2 SNEGSKA (reference sequence). This CDR3 contains 13 residues. CDR3 in amino acids: CSSPGHRNEKLFF. In DNA form, the CDR3 reads TGCAGCTCCCCTGGGCACCGTAATGAAAAACTGTTTTTT.

Ten or more counts support this clonotype. V usage is TRBV25-1 and J usage is TRBJ2-7; TRBD2 is a possible D gene (5 bases). Between the trimmed V and J ends, which lost 3 bases and 6 bases, there was a span of 12 bases. Germline V gene data show CDR1 as MGHDK and CDR2 as SYGVNS. CDR3 length equals 13 residues. The CDR3 DNA reads TGTGCCAGCAGTGATCGTCTAGCTAGCGAGCAGTACTTC. It specifies CASSDRLASEQYF.

There are many counts of this clonotype. The CDR3 DNA reads TGTGCCTGGAGTGTACGGCCCGACAGGGCGAGCTCTGGAAACACCATATATTTT. Encoded protein: CAWSVRPDRASSGNTIYF. The chain has TRBV30 and TRBJ1-3; TRBD1 aligns across 7 bases. The CDR3 extends over 18 amino acids. The germline gives CDR1 GTSNPN, CDR2 SVGIG (reference sequence). V was pared by 0 bases and J by 0 bases, with 11 bases of the junction left unmatched.

V usage is TRBV5-1 and J usage is TRBJ2-5, with 9 bases fitting TRBD2. Germline V gene sequence: CDR1 SGHRS, CDR2 YFSETQ. V gave up 7 bases and J gave up 1 base; unmatched junction bases: 8. The length of the CDR3 is 15 residues. In DNA form, the CDR3 reads TGCGCCAGCTTGGTAGCGGGGGCCCCCCAAGAGACCCAGTACTTC. It specifies CASLVAGAPQETQYF.

On this clonotype itself: One base away lies a much larger clone, so this may be a sequencing read error. The gene calls are TRBV7-2 and TRBJ1-4, with D perhaps matching TRBD1 (5 bases). Germline CDR1 is SGHTA and CDR2 is FQGNSA. Between the trimmed V and J ends, which lost 11 bases and 2 bases, there was a span of 24 bases. This CDR3 spans 17 amino acids. In nucleotides, the CDR3 is TGTACCTTCCGCGGGGCGGTGGCACCCCCCACTAATGAAAAACTGTTTTTT. Encoded protein: CTFRGAVAPPTNEKLFF.

This clonotype was found many times. The rearrangement links TRBV20-1 to TRBJ2-1; D may be TRBD1 or TRBD2 (6 bases each). Germline V CDR1 and CDR2: DFQATT, SNEGSKA (reference sequence). With 3 bases removed from V and 0 bases from J, the gap between germline ends came to 12 bases. The CDR3 has 15 residues. The CDR3: CSASGGHNSYNEQFF. Here the CDR3 DNA reads TGCAGTGCTAGCGGGGGCCATAACTCCTACAATGAGCAGTTCTTC.

This clonotype was counted many times. V usage is TRBV19 and J usage is TRBJ1-4, with D uncertain. The CDR3 contains 14 residues. Trimming shortened V by 7 bases and J by 8 bases, and 17 bases separated the two germline ends. CDR1 and CDR2 from the germline V gene are LNHDA and SQIVND (reference sequence). In DNA form, the CDR3 reads TGTGCCAGTACCGAACCCAGCAGAGGGGAAAAACTGTTTTTT. This sequence encodes CASTEPSRGEKLFF. The full variable domain, with the rest looked up from reference TRBV19 and TRBJ1-4, is DGGITQSPKYLFRKEGQNVTLSCEQNLNHDAMYWYRQDPGQGLRLIYYSQIVNDFQKGDIAEGYSVSREKKESFPLTVTSAQKNPTAFYLCASTEPSRGEKLFFGSGTQLSVL.